This TCR beta chain was obtained from a study of cytomegalovirus exposure and HLA in healthy donors. The wider study: Caucasian-associated ancestry cluster membership applied to 75% to 85% of some 400 genotyped donors.

Germline values: CDR1 MNHNS, CDR2 SASEGT. The CDR3 length is 14 residues. J was trimmed by 4 bases and V by 6 bases; bases with no gene match: 4. Use of 60 Vbeta and 13 Jbeta primers characterized the PCR. TCRdb's copy holds only in-frame clones and misses some; the assay was immunoSEQ multiplex PCR. The repertoire has about 120,000 clones, over 75% of them found once; the top ten carry more than 1.4%. The source of this sequence is a woman younger than 30 in good health and CMV-seronegative. The V gene is TRBV6-1, the J gene TRBJ2-1; 9 bases are shared with TRBD2. Sequencing was done on a sample of PBMCs. CDR3: CASSRTSEYNEQFF. CDR3 in DNA: TGTGCCAGCAGCCGGACTAGCGAGTACAATGAGCAGTTCTTC.